The entry below gives a single T cell receptor beta chain sequence along with its context. The antigen is undetermined. The source of the sample is a study of shared clonotypes between healthy human individuals. Study-level results: The sharing of roughly 5% of naive CD4 clonotypes was seen across a few donors. Compared with memory subsets, naive subsets generally had larger estimated richness. Shared clonotypes across all four donors exceeded non-shared ones in generation probability.

Each subset's genomic DNA was split evenly across several immunoSEQ plates. Libraries were prepared by immunoSEQ multiplex PCR; TCRdb keeps only in-frame clonotypes and omits some of them. The sample gives 1.4 million or so clones, less than 99% of which show up once; approximately 0.4% is in the top ten. This CDR3 spans 17 amino acids. This clonotype was sampled from a man aged 25 to 40 in good health. This chain links TRBV21-1 with TRBJ1-1; the table's D gene call, TRBD1, was not cross checked with the DNA. TRBV21-1 is annotated as a pseudogene. What was sequenced was naive CD4+ T cells sorted from blood. Subset noted: CD45RA+ positively selected. The CDR3 region is CASSKGQGTPGNTEAFF. CDR3 in DNA: TGTGCCAGCAGCAAGGGACAGGGCACCCCAGGGAACACTGAAGCTTTCTTT.